Listed below are T cell receptor beta chains from one sample, sequenced in a study of blood T cell repertoires in COVID-19. Sequenced by immunoSEQ multiplex PCR; TCRdb stores in-frame clones only, minus some. The sample has 350,000 or so clones, roughly 87% seen once. The specimen was peripheral blood. These receptors were taken from a woman in her sixties or seventies with COVID-19, enrolled during active disease. Each CDR3 is given with its conserved first and last residue. D genes are given only for firm matches. Not all rows give a size; the values are once, few, many and, for expanded clones, a class.

TRBV6-5	TRBJ1-4	NA	NA	CASSYFGTPTNEKLFF	TGTGCCAGCAGTTACTTCGGGACACCAACTAATGAAAAACTGTTTTTT
TRBV2	TRBJ1-2	NA	NA	CASSPREVGYTF	TGTGCCAGCAGTCCCAGGGAGGTTGGCTACACCTTC
TRBV5-1	TRBJ1-2	NA	NA	CASSLQDSNYGYTF	TGCGCCAGCAGCTTACAGGACAGTAACTATGGCTACACCTTC
TRBV7-9	TRBJ1-5	NA	few	CASTQGNQPQHF	TGTGCCAGCACTCAGGGGAATCAGCCCCAGCATTTT
TRBV30	TRBJ1-2	NA	NA	CAWSFNYGYTF	TGTGCCTGGAGCTTTAACTATGGCTACACCTTC
TRBV28	TRBJ1-6	NA	NA	CASIPSRRGNSPLHF	TGTGCCAGCATCCCTAGCAGGAGGGGTAATTCACCCCTCCACTTT
TRBV18	TRBJ1-2	TRBD1	once	CASSQRQGEGYTF	TGTGCCAGCTCACAACGACAGGGGGAAGGCTACACCTTC
TRBV6-5	TRBJ2-5	NA	NA	CASNNFGGARETQYF	TGTGCCAGCAATAACTTTGGAGGGGCCCGGGAGACCCAGTACTTC
TRBV18	TRBJ2-5	TRBD2	NA	CASSPTSGQETQYF	TGTGCCAGCTCACCGACTAGCGGCCAAGAGACCCAGTACTTC
TRBV30	TRBJ1-1	NA	NA	CAWSTPRAEAFF	TGTGCCTGGAGTACCCCGAGGGCTGAAGCTTTCTTT
TRBV5-1	TRBJ2-3	TRBD1	NA	CASGYRGTVFADTQYF	TGCGCCAGCGGTTACAGGGGGACGGTTTTTGCAGATACGCAGTATTTT